The rows below give T cell receptor beta chains drawn from one sample of a study of early T cells in non-severe SARS-CoV-2 infection. One entry per CDR3 protein results from TCRdb running MiXCR on the 5' RACE reads. The sample holds 97,000 or so distinct CDR3 sequences; roughly 11% are singletons and the top ten take roughly 4.5%. The sequenced sample was whole blood, obtained at baseline. These receptors were collected from an adult who was a healthcare worker with PCR-confirmed SARS-CoV-2 infection or an uninfected control (not recorded which). Each CDR3 is given with its conserved first and last residue. The D gene is left open where the match is weak. Some rows have no size entry. The others give once, few or many, or a class for an expanded clone.

j_gene	v_gene	abundance	len	d_gene	CDR3nt	CDR3aa
TRBJ2-3	TRBV9	many	17	TRBD2	TGTGCCAGCAGCCTACAGCCACTAGCGGGGGGTGGAGATACGCAGTATTTT	CASSLQPLAGGGDTQYF
TRBJ2-7	TRBV7-8	few	13	.	TGTGCCAGCAGCCGCGGGGTTCCCTACGAGCAGTACTTC	CASSRGVPYEQYF
TRBJ2-1	TRBV9	few	17	.	TGTGCCAGCAGCGTGGGGGGAGTCCATAGCTCCTACAATGAGCAGTTCTTC	CASSVGGVHSSYNEQFF
TRBJ2-7	TRBV6-1	.	15	.	TGTGCCAGCAGTGGCCGTGGGGGTTTCAAGGACGAGCAGTACTTC	CASSGRGGFKDEQYF
TRBJ2-7	TRBV30	.	13	.	TGTGCCTGGAGTATCAGAGTTTCCTACGAGCAGTACTTC	CAWSIRVSYEQYF
TRBJ2-1	TRBV29-1	many	12	.	TGCAGCGCCCGCCGAGGGGCTGATGAGCAGTTCTTC	CSARRGADEQFF
TRBJ1-5	TRBV19	few	13	.	TGTGCCACAGTCAAGGATGGCAATCAGCCCCAGCATTTT	CATVKDGNQPQHF
TRBJ2-7	TRBV6-6	few	15	TRBD1	TGTGCCAGTTCAGACCCGGGACAGGTTACCTACGAGCAGTACTTC	CASSDPGQVTYEQYF
TRBJ2-1	TRBV10-2	few	13	.	TGCGCCAGCAGGTATTCAGGGGAGAATGAGCAGTTCTTC	CASRYSGENEQFF
TRBJ1-1	TRBV11-2	few	18	.	TGTGCCAGCAGCCGCTTAGGGTCGGGTAGGGGTGAAAACACTGAAGCTTTCTTT	CASSRLGSGRGENTEAFF
TRBJ1-2	TRBV29-1	.	12	.	TGCAGCGTTGACGGGGGTGGCTATGGCTACACCTTC	CSVDGGGYGYTF